This TCR beta chain originates from a study of shared clonotypes between healthy human individuals. For the study at large: Researchers drew samples from a couple of women and a few men aged 18 to 49. Study outcomes and limitations: Investigators collected only blood, and repertoires in tissues likely differ.

As defined, naive CD8 cells were CD45RO-negative and positively selected for CCR7, with terminally differentiated effector memory CD45RA+ cells excluded. Germline CDR1 is ENHRY and CDR2 is SYGVKD. This CDR3 region has 16 residues. As regards this clone: As yet, its antigen is unknown. At one boundary the junction diverges from the germline segment, which might be a read error. Other DNA variants within this sample encode the same CDR3.

The protocol was immunoSEQ multiplex PCR, while the TCRdb copy is restricted to in-frame clones and leaves out a portion. The sample has some 2,000,000 clones; 85% to 95% are singletons. Sequenced input: naive CD8+ T cells sorted from blood. The clonotype comes from a man aged 18-30 years in good health. The chain combines TRBV10-3 with TRBJ2-1; 8 bases agree with TRBD2. In DNA, the CDR3 is TGCGCCATCAGCGGCCAGGGAAGCGGGAGAGTCGATGAGCAGTTCTTC. It is translated as CAISGQGSGRVDEQFF.